What follows are 28 T cell receptor beta chains derived from one specimen sequenced in a study of blood T cell repertoires in COVID-19. This table comes from immunoSEQ multiplex PCR, and its TCRdb copy is limited to in-frame clones, with some not included. Counted here are 70,000 to 95,000 clones, around 85% occurring once; the ten biggest clones make up over 9.5%. Material for sequencing was peripheral blood. Receptor source: a woman in her 70s with active or convalescent COVID-19.

The V gene is TRBV9, the J gene TRBJ1-2, with TRBD1 matching 8 bases. CDR1 is SGDLS, CDR2 YYNGEE, per germline. V lost 3 bases to trimming and J lost 4 bases; unmatched junction nucleotides: 11. The CDR3 spans 16 residues. The CDR3 sequence: CASSEGTGPTVYGYTF. The CDR3 coding sequence is TGTGCCAGCAGCGAGGGGACAGGACCGACGGTCTATGGCTACACCTTC.

The chain is built from TRBV24-1 and TRBJ2-3; D perhaps matches TRBD2 (6 bases). The CDR3 spans 14 residues. Germline lookup yields CDR1 KGHDR and CDR2 SFDVKD. V shed 4 bases and J shed 7 bases, with 14 bases lying between them. The CDR3 DNA sequence: TGTGCCACCAGTGACCCCCCGGGGGTTAATACGCAGTATTTT. Translation gives CATSDPPGVNTQYF.

V and J are TRBV5-1 and TRBJ2-3; possible D gene TRBD1, 6 bases. V lost 0 bases to trimming and J lost 3 bases, with 11 bases between them. The CDR3 has 15 residues. CDR1 SGHRS and CDR2 YFSETQ come from the germline V gene. CDR3 region: CASSLGQGYTDTQYF. The CDR3 coding sequence is TGCGCCAGCAGCTTGGGTCAGGGGTATACAGATACGCAGTATTTT. The complete variable domain, with remaining parts taken from reference TRBV5-1 and TRBJ2-3, reads KAGVTQTPRYLIKTRGQQVTLSCSPISGHRSVSWYQQTPGQGLQFLFEYFSETQRNKGNFPGRFSGRQFSNSRSEMNVSTLELGDSALYLCASSLGQGYTDTQYFGPGTRLTVL.

This chain joins TRBV25-1 and TRBJ2-3; 7 bases line up with TRBD1. V shed 5 bases, J shed 3 bases, and the junction held 5 bases outside the gene matches. Germline CDR1 MGHDK, CDR2 SYGVNS. This CDR3 contains 14 residues. DNA of the CDR3: TGTGCCAGCAGTAAGTCAGGGGGAACAGATACGCAGTATTTT. This codes for CASSKSGGTDTQYF. Complete variable domain (other parts from reference TRBV25-1 and TRBJ2-3): EADIYQTPRYLVIGTGKKITLECSQTMGHDKMYWYQQDPGMELHLIHYSYGVNSTEKGDLSSESTVSRIRTEHFPLTLESARPSHTSQYLCASSKSGGTDTQYFGPGTRLTVL.

The rearrangement uses TRBV19 and TRBJ1-4; possible D gene TRBD1, 6 bases. The germline V and J ends were trimmed by 5 bases and 0 bases, with 13 bases remaining between them. Germline CDR1 is LNHDA and CDR2 is SQIVND (reference sequence). CDR3 size: 16 residues. The CDR3 region has the DNA TGTGCCAGTAGTCCTCCACAGGGAGCAACTAATGAAAAACTGTTTTTT. It is translated as CASSPPQGATNEKLFF.

The chain links TRBV21-1 to TRBJ2-7; the listed D gene, TRBD1, was not tested against the DNA. TRBV21-1 is flagged as a pseudogene. The CDR3 covers 14 residues. The CDR3 region is CASSTAGQGYEQYF. The CDR3 DNA reads as TGTGCCAGCAGCACGGCGGGACAGGGCTACGAGCAGTACTTC.

The V call is TRBV4-3, the J call TRBJ1-4; D unresolved. The CDR3 has 13 amino acids. Germline values: CDR1 LGHNA, CDR2 YSLEER. With 1 base removed from V and 10 bases from J, the gap between germline ends came to 10 bases. CDR3 loop: CASSQGGVGKLFF. Written as DNA, the CDR3 is TGCGCCAGCAGCCAAGGCGGGGTAGGAAAACTGTTTTTT.

The chain combines TRBV6-5 with TRBJ1-1; D gene uncertain. CDR3 length: 13 amino acids. The germline CDR1 and CDR2 sequences are MNHEY and SVGAGI. V was trimmed by 8 bases and J by 0 bases, leaving 10 bases between them. The CDR3: CASRPNLNTEAFF. In DNA, the CDR3 is TGTGCCAGCCGCCCAAACTTGAACACTGAAGCTTTCTTT.

The table lists this clone with a count of one. The chain couples TRBV28 to TRBJ1-1; possible D gene TRBD1, 5 bases. CDR1 and CDR2 (germline): MDHEN, SYDVKM. This CDR3 spans 12 amino acids. V shed 7 bases and J shed 7 bases, with 13 bases lying between them. DNA of the CDR3: TGTGCCAGCAAAGGTGACAGTAATGAAGCTTTCTTT. Its translation: CASKGDSNEAFF.

CDR3: CASSSRYGGTGVSTEAFF. For the CDR3, the DNA is TGTGCCAGCAGCTCCCGATACGGGGGGACAGGGGTGTCCACTGAAGCTTTCTTT. V usage is TRBV25-1 and J usage is TRBJ1-1; 10 positions agree with TRBD1. The CDR3 contains 18 residues. The germline V gene has CDR1 MGHDK and CDR2 SYGVNS. V was pared by 6 bases and J by 4 bases, with 17 bases of the junction left unmatched.

V is TRBV11-2 and J is TRBJ1-1; TRBD1 matches at 7 bases. The germline V gene has CDR1 SGHAT and CDR2 FQNNGV. The CDR3 consists of 16 residues. Trimming cost V 2 bases and J 2 bases; bases outside gene matches: 8. CDR3: CASSLTRQGINTEAFF. The CDR3 DNA sequence: TGTGCCAGCAGCTTAACCCGACAGGGTATTAACACTGAAGCTTTCTTT.

This clone showed up just once. This chain links TRBV29-1 with TRBJ2-1; 8 nucleotides match TRBD1. This CDR3 contains 13 residues. Germline CDR1 SQVTM, CDR2 ANQGSEA. The V segment lost 6 bases and the J segment 5 bases; nucleotides outside the gene matches: 6. CDR3 DNA: TGCAGCGTCCGGACAGGGCTACACAATGAGCAGTTCTTC. Residues: CSVRTGLHNEQFF.

The J gene is TRBJ2-1, the V gene TRBV2, with D maybe TRBD2 (5 bases). V lost 6 bases to trimming and J lost 9 bases, with 9 bases between them. This CDR3 has 11 residues. Germline V gene sequence: CDR1 SNHLY, CDR2 FYNNEI. This CDR3 is CASRLGAEQFF. CDR3 sequence (DNA): TGTGCCAGCAGACTAGGCGCTGAGCAGTTCTTC.

The genes are TRBV11-2 and TRBJ1-1; 10 nucleotides agree with TRBD1. CDR1 and CDR2 from the germline V gene are SGHAT and FQNNGV. With V trimmed by 5 bases and J by 1 base, 10 bases remained unmatched. CDR3 size: 17 residues. The CDR3 coding sequence is TGTGCCAGCAGCCCGGGACAGGGGCGTCGAAAGAACACTGAAGCTTTCTTT. This encodes CASSPGQGRRKNTEAFF.

This CDR3 reads CASSLRDGYGGYNEQFF. Here the CDR3 DNA reads TGTGCCAGCAGCTTGAGAGACGGATACGGAGGGTACAATGAGCAGTTCTTC. The chain combines TRBV5-5 with TRBJ2-1, with D possibly matching TRBD2 (6 bases). The germline CDR1 and CDR2 sequences are SGHKS and YYEKEE (reference sequence). There are 17 residues in the CDR3. V was trimmed by 1 base and J by 4 bases, leaving 18 bases between them.

This clone has a handful of counts. CDR3 sequence (DNA): TGTGCCAGCAGTCCTCTGGGGGGCTCCTACGAGCAGTACTTC. This translates into CASSPLGGSYEQYF. The rearrangement links TRBV2 to TRBJ2-7; possible D gene TRBD2, 6 bases. Trimming took 5 bases from V and 0 from J, leaving 11 bases between them. This CDR3 contains 14 residues. Germline V gene lookup returns CDR1 SNHLY and CDR2 FYNNEI.

The rearrangement links TRBV27 to TRBJ1-2, with 7 bases lining up with TRBD1. This CDR3 contains 14 residues. V trimming: 8 bases; J trimming: 4 bases; junction bases outside the gene matches: 10. The V gene's germline CDR1 is MNHEY and CDR2 SMNVEV (reference sequence). The CDR3 sequence is CASGVSDRSYGYTF. The CDR3 region has the DNA TGTGCCAGCGGCGTTTCGGACAGGAGCTATGGCTACACCTTC.

V usage is TRBV5-6 and J usage is TRBJ2-5; 9 bases are a match to TRBD2. Germline-derived CDR1 and CDR2 are SGHDT and YYEEEE. After removal of 1 base from V and 0 bases from J, the junction contained 4 bases not matched to a gene. The CDR3 loop spans 16 amino acids. In DNA form, the CDR3 reads TGTGCCAGCAGCTTGCGTAGCGGGGGTAACCAAGAGACCCAGTACTTC. Translating gives CASSLRSGGNQETQYF. Drawing the rest from reference TRBV5-6 and TRBJ2-5, the complete variable domain is DAGVTQSPTHLIKTRGQQVTLRCSPKSGHDTVSWYQQALGQGPQFIFQYYEEEERQRGNFPDRFSGHQFPNYSSELNVNALLLGDSALYLCASSLRSGGNQETQYFGPGTRLLVL.

J is TRBJ1-4 and V is TRBV7-2, with no clear D. The CDR3 has 16 residues. V shed 5 bases and J shed 1 base, with 14 bases lying between them. Germline V gene lookup returns CDR1 SGHTA and CDR2 FQGNSA. In DNA, the CDR3 is TGTGCCAGCAGCCACGGCGGAGCGTTAACTAATGAAAAACTGTTTTTT. Encoded protein: CASSHGGALTNEKLFF.

This sequence joins TRBV24-1 and TRBJ2-7; D gene uncertain. This CDR3 region has 13 residues. The V gene lost 5 bases and the J gene lost 3 bases, with 10 bases spanning the gap. Germline V gene lookup returns CDR1 KGHDR and CDR2 SFDVKD. The CDR3 coding sequence is TGTGCCACCAGTGGAACTGAAAACTACGAGCAGTACTTC. Translated, it gives CATSGTENYEQYF.

The rearrangement uses TRBV29-1 and TRBJ2-7; TRBD2 matches 7 bases. V lost 4 bases and J lost 5; bases outside the gene matches: 5. The CDR3 runs to 12 residues. Germline V CDR1 and CDR2: SQVTM, ANQGSEA. DNA of the CDR3: TGCAGCGTTGTGGGGGGGAGGGACGAGCAGTACTTC. It codes for CSVVGGRDEQYF.

J is TRBJ2-3 and V is TRBV11-2; 7 positions match TRBD2. The CDR3 is made up of 16 amino acids. Trimming cost V 5 bases and J 4 bases; bases outside gene matches: 12. Germline V gene lookup returns CDR1 SGHAT and CDR2 FQNNGV. The CDR3: CASSPIAGVFADTQYF. As DNA, the CDR3 is TGTGCCAGCAGCCCCATTGCGGGGGTTTTTGCAGATACGCAGTATTTT. Full variable domain (remainder filled in from reference TRBV11-2 and TRBJ2-3): EAGVAQSPRYKIIEKRQSVAFWCNPISGHATLYWYQQILGQGPKLLIQFQNNGVVDDSQLPKDRFSAERLKGVDSTLKIQPAKLEDSAVYLCASSPIAGVFADTQYFGPGTRLTVL.

The V and J genes are TRBV5-6 and TRBJ1-2, with 10 bases matching TRBD1. This CDR3 is built from 16 residues. CDR1 SGHDT and CDR2 YYEEEE come from the germline V gene. Trimming took 3 bases from V and 1 from J; bases not matched to a gene: 6. The CDR3 DNA is TGTGCCAGCAGCTCGATAGGGACAGGGGTTAACTATGGCTACACCTTC. Translated: CASSSIGTGVNYGYTF.

This rearrangement joins TRBV28 to TRBJ2-7; 15 nucleotides align to TRBD2. Germline assignment: CDR1 MDHEN and CDR2 SYDVKM. V was pared by 8 bases and J by 7 bases, with 9 bases of the junction left unmatched. The CDR3 covers 15 residues. This chain's CDR3 is CASQDGLAGGREQYF. For the CDR3, the DNA is TGTGCCAGCCAGGACGGACTAGCGGGGGGGCGGGAGCAGTACTTC.

This rearrangement joins TRBV11-3 to TRBJ1-5, with D possibly being TRBD1 (5 bases). CDR3 length equals 14 residues. Germline V gives CDR1 SGHNT, CDR2 YENEEA. V gave up 1 base and J gave up 6 bases, with 10 bases separating them. In nucleotides, the CDR3 is TGTGCCAGCAGCTTAGCGCCGGGGGGTCAGCCCCAGCATTTT. This encodes CASSLAPGGQPQHF. Full variable domain (missing parts from reference TRBV11-3 and TRBJ1-5): EAGVVQSPRYKIIEKKQPVAFWCNPISGHNTLYWYLQNLGQGPELLIRYENEEAVDDSQLPKDRFSAERLKGVDSTLKIQPAELGDSAVYLCASSLAPGGQPQHFGDGTRLSIL.

The chain uses TRBV2 and TRBJ2-1, with 12 nucleotides matching TRBD2. CDR1 and CDR2 from the germline V gene are SNHLY and FYNNEI. The V gene end was trimmed by 8 bases and the J gene end by 5 bases; junction bases not matched to a gene: 4. The CDR3 runs to 14 residues. CDR3: CASLGLAGNNEQFF. The CDR3 DNA is TGTGCCAGCTTAGGACTAGCGGGGAACAATGAGCAGTTCTTC.

The chain combines TRBV2 with TRBJ1-5; weak D call: TRBD1 (5 bases). V dropped 3 bases and J dropped 1 base, with 7 bases sitting between them. CDR3 size: 14 residues. The germline V gene has CDR1 SNHLY and CDR2 FYNNEI. DNA for the CDR3: TGTGCCAGCAGTGAGGGGCAGAGCAATCAGCCCCAGCATTTT. It codes for CASSEGQSNQPQHF. Complete variable domain (other parts from reference TRBV2 and TRBJ1-5): EPEVTQTPSHQVTQMGQEVILRCVPISNHLYFYWYRQILGQKVEFLVSFYNNEISEKSEIFDDQFSVERPDGSNFTLKIRSTKLEDSAMYFCASSEGQSNQPQHFGDGTRLSIL.

The genes are TRBV6-5 and TRBJ1-4, with 9 bases matching TRBD1. Per the germline V gene, CDR1 is MNHEY and CDR2 is SVGAGI. Unmatched junction bases numbered 8, after V lost 6 bases and J lost 6 bases. This CDR3 comprises 15 residues. In DNA form, the CDR3 reads TGTGCCAGCAGCCGTCTGGGACAGGGAGATGAAAAACTGTTTTTT. Translating gives CASSRLGQGDEKLFF.